This entry concerns a single TCR beta chain. This entry belongs to a study of blood T cell repertoires in COVID-19. From germline, CDR1 is SGHRS and CDR2 YFSETQ. Trimming shortened V by 0 bases and J by 2 bases, and 9 bases separated the two germline ends. This CDR3 has 14 residues. Only in-frame clones appear in the TCRdb table, and some are missing; sequencing was by immunoSEQ multiplex PCR. The sample lists over 150,000 clones, less than 90% occurring once. Sequenced input: peripheral blood. This receptor was taken from a man aged 65-85 years with active or convalescent COVID-19. This chain joins TRBV5-1 and TRBJ2-7, with D maybe TRBD1 (5 bases). The CDR3 loop is CASSLGRAAYEQYF. The CDR3 DNA reads as TGCGCCAGCAGCTTGGGCAGGGCAGCCTACGAGCAGTACTTC.